The T cell receptor beta chain described here comes from a study of blood T cell repertoires in COVID-19. Study at large: COVID-19 samples, acute and convalescent, were from the United States, Italy and Spain.

Repertoires were generated with immunoSEQ multiplex PCR, while TCRdb's copy carries only in-frame clones and drops some. The sample shows around 360,000 clones, around 87% of them seen only once. Trimming pared 5 bases from V and 2 bases from J, leaving 10 bases between. The CDR3 is 13 residues long. Germline V CDR1 and CDR2: LNHDA, SQIVND (reference sequence). Recruits, aged roughly 18 to 89 years, lived in roughly 22 US areas. Grouping used clinical history reported by participants in a survey and questionnaire. The chain carries TRBV19 and TRBJ2-7, with D possibly TRBD1 on 5 matching bases. Sequences were obtained from PBMCs or T cells enriched from blood (not recorded which). This TCR was recovered from a man aged 35 to 55 in a cohort exposed to, infected with or recovered from COVID-19 (not recorded which). CDR3 residues: CASSGDSTYEQYF. In nucleotides, the CDR3 is TGTGCCAGTAGTGGAGACAGTACCTACGAGCAGTACTTC.